This T cell receptor (beta chain) was sequenced for a study of blood T cell repertoires in COVID-19. Across the study: Researchers got acute and convalescent COVID-19 samples from the United States, Italy and Spain.

This clone is medium-sized within its sample. Method: immunoSEQ multiplex PCR; TCRdb's copy keeps in-frame clones and lacks some. The profile shows 45,000 to 55,000 clones, about 87% of them singletons. Germline V gene sequence: CDR1 MNHNY, CDR2 SVGAGI (reference sequence). The CDR3 totals 13 residues. The ends were cut back, 6 bases at V and 4 bases at J, with 10 bases in the middle. The origin of this receptor is a human donor in a cohort sampled during active COVID-19. The chain is built from TRBV6-6 and TRBJ1-5, with D possibly being TRBD1 (5 bases). What was sequenced was peripheral blood. The CDR3 region is CASRPDRNQPQHF. In nucleotides, the CDR3 is TGTGCCAGCAGGCCAGACAGAAATCAGCCCCAGCATTTT.